This T cell receptor beta chain was profiled in a study of cytomegalovirus exposure and HLA in healthy donors. Study as a whole: In a previous analysis, around 120 million unique TCR beta sequences were found from 150 million to 200 million T cells.

PCR used 60 Vbeta primers and 13 Jbeta primers. Repertoires were generated with immunoSEQ multiplex PCR, while TCRdb's copy carries only in-frame clones and drops some. In the table there are 110,000 to 150,000 clones, under 80% of which are singletons. Sequenced sample: PBMCs. This receptor was identified in a man aged 18 to 29 in good health and CMV-seropositive.

CDR3 sequence reads: CASWGGVQFF. The CDR3 nucleotides are TGTGCCAGCTGGGGAGGTGTGCAGTTCTTC. The genes are TRBV6-5 and TRBJ2-1, with a possible D match to TRBD2 (6 bases). Germline V gene data show CDR1 as MNHEY and CDR2 as SVGAGI. CDR3 length: 10 residues. Trimming cost V 8 bases and J 12 bases, with 11 bases left between them.